The clone carrying this TCR beta chain was recorded once. CDR1 is LNHDA, CDR2 SQIVND, per germline (reference sequence). CDR3 size: 12 residues. V was clipped by 4 bases and J by 10 bases; unmatched bases: 4. The data were produced by immunoSEQ multiplex PCR, yet TCRdb's version contains in-frame clones alone and is incomplete. Of over 95,000 clones in the sample, 88% were seen once. The data were obtained in a study of T cell responses to AZD1222 COVID-19 vaccine. This sequence was found in an adult in good health. The chain couples TRBV19 to TRBJ2-1; 7 nucleotides line up with TRBD1. Specimen: peripheral blood, collected on day 0 of AZD1222 vaccination. CDR3 coding DNA: TGTGCCAGTAGTACGACAGGGAGAGAGCAGTTCTTC. Its translation: CASSTTGREQFF.